The clone carrying this T cell receptor (beta chain) was observed a handful of times. What it recognizes is unknown. The CDR3 length is 18 residues. Germline assignment: CDR1 PRHDT and CDR2 FYEKMQ (reference sequence). The J segment lost 4 bases and the V segment lost 7 bases, leaving 16 bases of the junction unmatched. These data belong to a study of CD8 T cells in ankylosing spondylitis. General study results and limits: Characteristic of ankylosing spondylitis blood, it appeared, was a TCR beta motif comprising several highly homologous variants. Disease-linked clones reportedly showed significant enrichment in matched ankylosing spondylitis synovial fluid. Earlier studies detected some motif variants in reactive arthritis synovial fluid and blood.

TCRdb itself ran the 5' RACE reads through MiXCR, one entry per CDR3 protein. The repertoire holds some 700,000 distinct CDR3 sequences, with around 19% as singletons. The receptor was derived from a male donor with ankylosing spondylitis. V is TRBV13 and J is TRBJ2-3; 11 nucleotides agree with TRBD2. The specimen was blood, either unsorted or a sorted T cell fraction (not recorded which). As DNA, the CDR3 is TGTGCCAGCACCCTAGGCCCCACTAGCGGGAGATCGGCAGATACGCAGTATTTT. Translation gives CASTLGPTSGRSADTQYF. Full variable domain (outside the CDR3, taken from reference TRBV13 and TRBJ2-3): AAGVIQSPRHLIKEKRETATLKCYPIPRHDTVYWYQQGPGQDPQFLISFYEKMQSDKGSIPDRFSAQQFSDYHSELNMSSLELGDSALYFCASTLGPTSGRSADTQYFGPGTRLTVL.